What follows are 14 T cell receptor beta chains derived from one specimen sequenced in a study of early T cells in non-severe SARS-CoV-2 infection. A single record per CDR3 protein comes from TCRdb applying MiXCR to the 5' RACE reads. The sample consists of under 60,000 distinct CDR3 sequences, 6.5% to 9% of them appearing once. The sequenced sample consisted of whole blood. The source of these receptors is an adult who was a healthcare worker with PCR-confirmed SARS-CoV-2 infection or an uninfected control (not recorded which).

This clonotype was found many times. The chain is built from TRBV20-1 and TRBJ2-5, with 8 bases matching TRBD2. The CDR3 extends over 12 amino acids. The V gene end was trimmed by 6 bases and the J gene end by 2 bases; junction bases not matched to a gene: 2. Germline CDR1 and CDR2: DFQATT and SNEGSKA (reference sequence). CDR3: CSAAGGQETQYF. CDR3 nucleotides: TGCAGTGCGGCGGGGGGACAAGAGACCCAGTACTTC.

This clonotype occurred a few times. The J gene is TRBJ2-5, the V gene TRBV7-8; possibly TRBD2 for D (5 bases). The CDR3 loop spans 14 amino acids. With 5 bases removed from V and 1 base from J, the gap between germline ends came to 11 bases. Per germline, CDR1 SGHVS and CDR2 FQNEAQ. CDR3 protein: CASSPRESQETQYF. The CDR3 DNA reads as TGTGCCAGCAGCCCGAGGGAGAGCCAAGAGACCCAGTACTTC.

This clonotype occurred a few times. This chain connects TRBV7-8 to TRBJ2-7; TRBD2 might be the D (5 bases). The CDR3 spans 11 residues. With 5 bases removed from V and 7 bases from J, the gap between germline ends came to 9 bases. Germline CDR1 is SGHVS and CDR2 is FQNEAQ. The CDR3 DNA is TGTGCCAGCAGCCCGGACTGGGAGCAGTACTTC. It translates to CASSPDWEQYF.

At least ten counts were recorded for this clonotype. This chain uses TRBV21-1 with TRBJ1-1; the D segment call TRBD1 is taken from the table without a DNA check. TRBV21-1 is a listed pseudogene. The CDR3 is 15 residues long. The chain's CDR3 is CASRKDRGEDTEAFF. CDR3 sequence (DNA): TGTGCCAGCAGGAAGGACAGGGGCGAAGACACTGAAGCTTTCTTT.

There are many counts of this clonotype. The chain uses TRBV11-2 and TRBJ1-5; no reliable D call. V dropped 0 bases and J dropped 6 bases, with 6 bases sitting between them. Germline loops: CDR1 SGHAT, CDR2 FQNNGV. This CDR3 has 13 amino acids. The CDR3 spells CASSLDRAQPQHF. CDR3 in DNA: TGTGCCAGCAGCTTAGATCGGGCTCAGCCCCAGCATTTT.

This clonotype was seen a handful of times. CDR3 amino acids: CSVGVGEQYF. The CDR3 region has the DNA TGCAGCGTTGGCGTAGGAGAGCAGTACTTC. This chain connects TRBV29-1 to TRBJ2-7; no clear D gene. CDR3 length equals 10 residues. V was shortened by 4 bases and J by 7 bases, with 8 bases between the two germline ends. CDR1 and CDR2 from the germline V gene are SQVTM and ANQGSEA.

This clonotype was observed a handful of times. V and J are TRBV6-2 or TRBV6-3 and TRBJ2-3; 13 bases align to TRBD2. The CDR3 runs to 16 residues. With V trimmed by 4 bases and J by 4 bases, 5 bases remained unmatched. The germline V gene has CDR1 MNHEY and CDR2 SVGEGT. The CDR3 DNA is TGTGCCAGCAGTTTGTGGACTAGCGGGAGTGCAGATACGCAGTATTTT. Its translation: CASSLWTSGSADTQYF.

In its sample, this clonotype was seen many times. The genes are TRBV11-1 and TRBJ2-7, with D uncertain. V was clipped by 0 bases and J by 5 bases, with 8 bases between them. Germline V gives CDR1 SGHAT, CDR2 FQDESV (reference sequence). The CDR3 runs 13 residues. In DNA form, the CDR3 reads TGTGCCAGCAGCTTAGCGCTAAGGGACGAGCAGTACTTC. Translation gives CASSLALRDEQYF.

This clonotype was recorded a few times. This chain uses TRBV7-3 with TRBJ2-3; D not resolved. In germline, CDR1 is SGHTA, CDR2 FQGTGA. The CDR3 spans 13 residues. The ends were cut back, 4 bases at V and 2 bases at J, with 7 bases in the middle. This CDR3 is CASSSLYTDTQYF. The CDR3 DNA reads TGTGCCAGCAGCTCGCTTTACACAGATACGCAGTATTTT.

This clonotype has a handful of counts. V and J are TRBV14 and TRBJ2-7; D might be TRBD1 (6 bases). Trimming stripped 0 bases from V and 3 bases from J, with 15 bases between. Per the germline V gene, CDR1 is SGHDN and CDR2 is FVKESK. The length of the CDR3 is 16 residues. The CDR3 sequence is CASSQDRPGALYEQYF. Here the CDR3 DNA reads TGTGCCAGCAGCCAAGATAGGCCAGGGGCCCTCTACGAGCAGTACTTC.

This chain uses TRBV5-5 with TRBJ1-5, with D unclear. The CDR3 is 16 amino acids. Trimming stripped 4 bases from V and 6 bases from J, with 20 bases between. Per the germline V gene, CDR1 is SGHKS and CDR2 is YYEKEE (reference sequence). The CDR3 region has the DNA TGTGCCAGCAGCCGCCAGCGGACGGACTTGGTTCAGCCCCAGCATTTT. The encoded protein is CASSRQRTDLVQPQHF.

This clonotype was detected many times. The chain uses TRBV5-1 and TRBJ2-7; tentatively, D is TRBD1 (6 bases). Germline V lookup: CDR1 SGHRS, CDR2 YFSETQ. The CDR3 spans 13 residues. V lost 3 bases and J lost 1, with 8 bases in between. The CDR3 DNA is TGCGCCAGCAGCTACACAGGGTCCTACGAGCAGTACTTC. This encodes CASSYTGSYEQYF.

Only a few counts were recorded for this clonotype. The conserved closing phenylalanine or tryptophan is absent in this CDR3, likely reflecting a read error. Because the CDR3's place on the DNA is in doubt, the DNA is left out and the CDR3 is given as listed by TCRdb. Here the CDR3 reads CASSIPQGPVNL. This sequence joins TRBV19 and TRBJ2-7; the table calls TRBD2, which could not be checked here. CDR1 is LNHDA, CDR2 SQIVND, per germline (reference sequence). A total of 12 residues make up the CDR3, ends included.

This clonotype appeared many times. This sequence joins TRBV19 and TRBJ1-5, with D possibly matching TRBD1 (5 bases). CDR1 and CDR2 from the germline V gene are LNHDA and SQIVND (reference sequence). This CDR3 is 14 amino acids long. Trimming left V 6 bases short and J 7 bases short, with 16 bases between. The CDR3 DNA reads as TGTGCCAGTAGCCGTGGGACCACGGGGCAGCCCCAGCATTTT. It specifies CASSRGTTGQPQHF.